This T cell receptor (beta chain) was identified during a study of blood T cell repertoires in COVID-19. For the study at large: T cells, B-cell-depleted T cells, or PBMCs provided the cDNA or gDNA that served as material.

This table comes from immunoSEQ multiplex PCR, and its TCRdb copy is limited to in-frame clones, with some not included. The sample holds roughly 110,000 clones, 85% seen once. The CDR3 sequence is 15 residues long. V was trimmed by 5 bases and J by 2 bases, leaving 15 bases between them. Germline V gene sequence: CDR1 SEHNR, CDR2 FQNEAQ (reference sequence). The clonotype comes from a man aged 35-49 years with acute or convalescent COVID-19. Input material: peripheral blood. The chain combines TRBV7-9 with TRBJ1-2, with unresolved D. The CDR3 sequence is CASSGYDSLNYGYTF. The CDR3, as DNA: TGTGCCAGCAGCGGTTACGATTCTCTAAACTATGGCTACACCTTC.